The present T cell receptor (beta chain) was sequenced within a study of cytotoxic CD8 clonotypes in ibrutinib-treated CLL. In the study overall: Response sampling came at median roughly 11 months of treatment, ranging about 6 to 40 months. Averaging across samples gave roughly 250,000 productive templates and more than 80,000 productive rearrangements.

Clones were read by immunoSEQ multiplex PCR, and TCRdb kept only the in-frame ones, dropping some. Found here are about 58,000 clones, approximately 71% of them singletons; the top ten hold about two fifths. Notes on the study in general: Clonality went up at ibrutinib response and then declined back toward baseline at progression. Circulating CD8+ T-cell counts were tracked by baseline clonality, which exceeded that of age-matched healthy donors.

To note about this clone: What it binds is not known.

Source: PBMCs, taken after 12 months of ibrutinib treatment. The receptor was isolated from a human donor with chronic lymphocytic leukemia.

CDR3 in amino acids: CSVARAPTGELFF. The CDR3 nucleotides are TGCAGCGTCGCACGTGCCCCGACCGGGGAGCTGTTTTTT. The rearrangement joins TRBV29-1 to TRBJ2-2; D gene unclear. The germline CDR1 and CDR2 sequences are SQVTM and ANQGSEA. CDR3 length: 13 amino acids. V was trimmed by 6 bases and J by 5 bases, leaving 13 bases between them.